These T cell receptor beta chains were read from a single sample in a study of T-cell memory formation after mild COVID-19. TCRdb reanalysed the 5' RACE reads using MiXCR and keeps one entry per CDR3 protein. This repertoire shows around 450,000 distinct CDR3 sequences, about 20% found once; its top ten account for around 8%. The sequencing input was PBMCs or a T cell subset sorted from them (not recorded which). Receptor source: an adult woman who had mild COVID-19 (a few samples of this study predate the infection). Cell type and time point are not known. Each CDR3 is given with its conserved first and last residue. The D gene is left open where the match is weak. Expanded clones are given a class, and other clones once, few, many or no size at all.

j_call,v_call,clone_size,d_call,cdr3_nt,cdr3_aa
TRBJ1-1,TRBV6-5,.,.,TGTGCCAGCAGTAGGACAACCAGGAACACTGAAGCTTTCTTT,CASSRTTRNTEAFF
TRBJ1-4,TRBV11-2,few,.,TGTGCCAGCAGCTTAGGGCGGAGAGGCGAAAAACTGTTTTTT,CASSLGRRGEKLFF
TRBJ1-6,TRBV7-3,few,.,TGTGCCAGCAGCTTAACGGGGTGGGGCGATTCACCCCTCCACTTT,CASSLTGWGDSPLHF
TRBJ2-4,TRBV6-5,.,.,TGTGCCAGCAGTCCAACATGGGGGGACGCCAAAAACATTCAGTACTTC,CASSPTWGDAKNIQYF
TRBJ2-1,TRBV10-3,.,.,TGTGCCATCAGATTTTCTGAAATTTACAATGAGCAGTTCTTC,CAIRFSEIYNEQFF
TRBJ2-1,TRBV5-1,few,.,TGCGCCAGCAGCTTGGAGGGTCACAATGAGCAGTTCTTC,CASSLEGHNEQFF
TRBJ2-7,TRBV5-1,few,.,TGCGCCAGCAGCTTACAGGGAGTGTCCTACGAGCAGTACTTC,CASSLQGVSYEQYF
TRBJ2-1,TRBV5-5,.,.,TGTGCCAGCAGCTCAGGGTTCAATGGAGGAAATGAGCAGTTCTTC,CASSSGFNGGNEQFF
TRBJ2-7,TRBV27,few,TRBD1,TGTGCCAGCAGTCGGACAGGGGCCGAGCAGTACTTC,CASSRTGAEQYF
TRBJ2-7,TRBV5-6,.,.,TGTGCCAGCAGCTTGGATGGGCGGGGGCCGAACTACGAGCAGTACTTC,CASSLDGRGPNYEQYF
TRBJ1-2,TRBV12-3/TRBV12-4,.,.,TGTGCCAGCAGTTTAGCCCGCAGGGCTCACTATGGCTACACCTTC,CASSLARRAHYGYTF
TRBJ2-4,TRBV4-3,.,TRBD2,TGCGCCAGCAGCCAAGAAATTACCGCTAGCGGGACGAACATTCAGTACTTC,CASSQEITASGTNIQYF
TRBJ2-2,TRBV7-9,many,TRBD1,TGTGCCAGCAGCTCGACAGGGTTGGAGCTGTTTTTT,CASSSTGLELFF
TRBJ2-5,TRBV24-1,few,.,TGTGCCACCAGTGATTTAACGCGGGGGACACAAGAGACCCAGTACTTC,CATSDLTRGTQETQYF
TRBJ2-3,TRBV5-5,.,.,TGTGCCAGCAGCTTGGGCGGCCGACCTAGCACAGATACGCAGTATTTT,CASSLGGRPSTDTQYF
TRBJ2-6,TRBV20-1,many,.,TGCAGTGCTTCTCCAGGGATCTCTGGGGCCAACGTCCTGACTTTC,CSASPGISGANVLTF
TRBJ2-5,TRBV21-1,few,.,TGTGCCAGCAGCAAAGCTCCGGCGGGAGTAGGGGAGACCCAGTACTTC,CASSKAPAGVGETQYF
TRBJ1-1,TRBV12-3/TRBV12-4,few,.,TGTGCCAGCAGTTGGGGACAACGTAACACTGAAGCTTTCTTT,CASSWGQRNTEAFF
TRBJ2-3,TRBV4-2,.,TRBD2,TGTGCCAGCAGCCAAGGTAGCGGGGCCACAGATACGCAGTATTTT,CASSQGSGATDTQYF
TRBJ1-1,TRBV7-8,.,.,TGTGCCAGCAGCGTTACGGGGGCAAGCACTGAAGCTTTCTTT,CASSVTGASTEAFF
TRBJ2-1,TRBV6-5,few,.,TGTGCCAGCAGTTACAGGGGCCTCTACAATGAGCAGTTCTTC,CASSYRGLYNEQFF
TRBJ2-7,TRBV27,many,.,TGTGCCAGCAGTTTTAGTGACAGCTACGAGCAGTACTTC,CASSFSDSYEQYF
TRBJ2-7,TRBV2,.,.,TGTGCCAGCAGTGAACAGGGGGAGGGGTACGAGCAGTACTTC,CASSEQGEGYEQYF
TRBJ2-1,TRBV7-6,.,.,TGTGCCAGCAGCTTAGCGGGAGGTGGGAACAATGAGCAGTTCTTC,CASSLAGGGNNEQFF
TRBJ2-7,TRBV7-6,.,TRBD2,TGTGCCAGCAGCTTAACTGTTTTCCTAGCGGGCCAGAAGAACACGGAGCAGTACTTC,CASSLTVFLAGQKNTEQYF
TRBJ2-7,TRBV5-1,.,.,TGCGCCAGCAGCTCACAGGGTCAGGCCTACGAGCAGTACTTC,CASSSQGQAYEQYF
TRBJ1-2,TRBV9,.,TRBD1,TGTGCCAGCACCCTGGGACAGGGAAGAGGTGGCTACACCTTC,CASTLGQGRGGYTF
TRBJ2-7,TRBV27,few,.,TGTGCCAGCAGCCCACCACCCCTCTACGAGCAGTACTTC,CASSPPPLYEQYF
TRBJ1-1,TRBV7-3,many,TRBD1,TGCGCCAGCAGCCTCGGGACAGAGAACACTGAAGCTTTCTTT,CASSLGTENTEAFF
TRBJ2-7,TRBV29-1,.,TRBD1,TGCAGCGTGACAGGGCCCATCGAGCAGTACTTC,CSVTGPIEQYF
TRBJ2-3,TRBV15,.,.,TGTGCCACCAGCAGAGATCCAGGCCCTCAGTATTTT,CATSRDPGPQYF
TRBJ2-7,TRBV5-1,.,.,TGCGCCAGCAGAGGGATGAGGAATGAGCAGTACTTC,CASRGMRNEQYF
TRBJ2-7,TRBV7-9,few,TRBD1,TGTGCCAGCAGCTCCCCGGACAGGTCCTACGAGCAGTACTTC,CASSSPDRSYEQYF
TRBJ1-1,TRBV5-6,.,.,TGTGCCAGCAGCTTGTACGGGGGAGGAGAAGCTTTCTTT,CASSLYGGGEAFF
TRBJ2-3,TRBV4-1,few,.,TGCGCCAGCAGCCAGCGTACAGGGTTTAGCACAGATACGCAGTATTTT,CASSQRTGFSTDTQYF
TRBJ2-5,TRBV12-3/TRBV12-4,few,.,TGTGCCAGCAGTTTTTCCCCAGGCATCGAAGAGACCCAGTACTTC,CASSFSPGIEETQYF
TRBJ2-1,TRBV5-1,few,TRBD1,TGCGCCAGCAGCTTACAGGGGGCGAGCGATGAGCAGTTCTTC,CASSLQGASDEQFF
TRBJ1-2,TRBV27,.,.,TGTGCCAGCAGTTCCCCAGCGTTTGGCTATGGCTACACCTTC,CASSSPAFGYGYTF
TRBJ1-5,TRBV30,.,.,TGTGCCTGGGGGACAACAGGAGGGGTTCATCAGCCCCAGCATTTT,CAWGTTGGVHQPQHF
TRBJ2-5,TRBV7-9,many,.,TGTGCCAGCACCAACCAAGAGACCCAGTACTTC,CASTNQETQYF
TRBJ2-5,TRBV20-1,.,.,TGCAGTGCTAGTCTCCCGGGGGCCGGGGGGGAGACCCAGTACTTC,CSASLPGAGGETQYF
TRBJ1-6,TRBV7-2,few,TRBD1,TGTGCCAGCAGCTTGGAGCAGGGGGATTCACCCCTCCACTTT,CASSLEQGDSPLHF